These 16 T cell receptor beta chains were all obtained from the same sample, sequenced in a study of T-cell memory formation after mild COVID-19 (dated by TCRdb to the early 2020s). Library creation used 5' RACE. For sequencing, an Illumina NovaSeq 6000 was employed. TCRdb reprocessing: public reads trimmed at Q25 with fastp, clones called with MiXCR, in-frame beta chains kept. Every entry covers one CDR3 protein and lists the most common genes and DNA from its rows. The table for this sample lists roughly 480,000 distinct CDR3 sequences; about 23% of them were counted only once. About an eighth of the sample is held by the ten biggest clonotypes. Sequences were obtained from PBMCs or a T cell subset sorted from them (not recorded which). These receptors were collected from an adult woman who had mild COVID-19 (a few samples of this study predate the infection). The sample titles of this study are shuffled in the database, so cell type and time point are left out; the donor was told from shared clones.

This clonotype was picked up a small number of times. The J gene is TRBJ1-1, the V gene TRBV11-2; D is unresolved. V lost 5 bases to trimming and J lost 0 bases, with 10 bases between them. The germline CDR1 and CDR2 sequences are SGHAT and FQNNGV. This CDR3 spans 14 amino acids. This CDR3 reads CASSHVQLNTEAFF. DNA of the CDR3: TGTGCCAGCAGCCACGTCCAACTGAACACTGAAGCTTTCTTT.

The rearrangement joins TRBV5-1 to TRBJ1-3; 8 positions agree with TRBD1. The V gene's germline CDR1 is SGHRS and CDR2 YFSETQ. This CDR3 region has 15 residues. With 5 bases clipped from V and 2 bases from J, the junction kept 6 bases outside the gene matches. CDR3 sequence reads: CASRRDRRPGNTIYF. CDR3 bases: TGCGCCAGCAGGCGGGACAGGCGGCCTGGAAACACCATATATTTT.

The chain recombines TRBV15 with TRBJ1-1; D might be TRBD1 (5 bases). Germline CDR1 is LNHNV and CDR2 is YYDKDF (reference sequence). This CDR3 contains 15 residues. V was cut by 0 bases and J by 5 bases, with 13 bases left in between. CDR3 residues: CATSRDLGGKTEAFF. The CDR3 DNA sequence: TGTGCCACCAGCAGAGATCTCGGGGGGAAGACTGAAGCTTTCTTT.

The chain is built from TRBV4-1 and TRBJ2-1, with D tentatively TRBD1 (6 bases). V was pared by 2 bases and J by 5 bases, with 13 bases between. Germline CDR1 reads MGHRA; CDR2 reads YSYEKL. CDR3 length equals 15 residues. The CDR3 DNA reads TGCGCCAGCAGCCAACCCCGGGACAAGAACAATGAGCAGTTCTTC. Translating gives CASSQPRDKNNEQFF.

This clonotype came up a few times. The CDR3 sequence is CASSLGATGNEKLFF. In DNA form, the CDR3 reads TGCGCCAGCAGCTTGGGGGCGACGGGGAATGAAAAACTGTTTTTT. V usage is TRBV5-1 and J usage is TRBJ1-4; D not certain. Germline lookup yields CDR1 SGHRS and CDR2 YFSETQ. This CDR3 has 15 residues. V was trimmed by 0 bases and J by 5 bases, leaving 11 bases between them.

The chain carries TRBV4-1 and TRBJ2-1, with 11 positions matching TRBD2. The CDR3 has 17 residues. Germline V gene sequence: CDR1 MGHRA, CDR2 YSYEKL. Trimming removed 1 base from V and 9 bases from J; junction bases left unmatched: 11. The CDR3 region is CASSQGSGRAGGGEQFF. CDR3 DNA: TGCGCCAGCAGCCAAGGTAGCGGGAGGGCCGGAGGCGGTGAGCAGTTCTTC.

The chain links TRBV12-3 or TRBV12-4 to TRBJ1-4, with D perhaps matching TRBD1 (5 bases). The CDR3 is 14 amino acids. V was trimmed by 3 bases and J by 5 bases, leaving 10 bases between them. The CDR3 loop reads CASSLYRGNEKLFF. Here the CDR3 DNA reads TGTGCCAGCAGTTTGTACCGGGGGAATGAAAAACTGTTTTTT.

The rearrangement uses TRBV4-3 and TRBJ1-2, with no clear D. Trimming took 4 bases from V and 8 from J, leaving 14 bases between them. The CDR3 loop spans 13 amino acids. The germline V gene has CDR1 LGHNA and CDR2 YSLEER. As DNA, the CDR3 is TGCGCCAGCAGCCTGAGTTGGGGTTTGGGCTACACCTTC. Translated: CASSLSWGLGYTF.

V usage is TRBV7-2 and J usage is TRBJ2-7; no clear D gene. Trimming took off 4 bases at V and 2 bases at J, with 12 bases between the two ends. Germline CDR1 and CDR2: SGHTA and FQGNSA. The CDR3 is made up of 14 amino acids. Here the CDR3 DNA reads TGTGCCAGCAGCTCGTGGTCTGTAGCCTACGAGCAGTACTTC. Its protein product is CASSSWSVAYEQYF. The full variable domain, its missing parts supplied by reference TRBV7-2 and TRBJ2-7, is GAGVSQSPSNKVTEKGKDVELRCDPISGHTALYWYRQSLGQGLEFLIYFQGNSAPDKSGLPSDRFSAERTGGSVSTLTIQRTQQEDSAVYLCASSSWSVAYEQYFGPGTRLTVT.

This clonotype showed up just a few times. The gene calls are TRBV5-1 and TRBJ1-3; D is unresolved. The V end lost 0 bases, the J end lost 4 bases, and 11 bases lay between the germline ends. Germline V gene data show CDR1 as SGHRS and CDR2 as YFSETQ. The length of the CDR3 is 15 residues. The CDR3 DNA sequence: TGCGCCAGCAGCTTGGGGTCTGGCGGCGGAAACACCATATATTTT. It is translated as CASSLGSGGGNTIYF.

The rearrangement links TRBV18 to TRBJ2-7; 10 bases agree with TRBD2. This CDR3 has 15 amino acids. The germline V gene has CDR1 KGHSH and CDR2 LQKENI. V lost 3 bases and J lost 2; bases outside the gene matches: 4. CDR3 region: CASSPPGLATYEQYF. The CDR3 DNA follows: TGTGCCAGCTCACCGCCGGGACTAGCGACCTACGAGCAGTACTTC.

Only one count was recorded for this clonotype. The chain couples TRBV12-3 or TRBV12-4 to TRBJ1-2; D remains unclear. Trimming stripped 6 bases from V and 3 bases from J, with 17 bases between. The CDR3 sequence is 15 residues long. CDR3 bases: TGTGCCAGCAGACCCGGAAGATCCAGCTACTATGGCTACACCTTC. As protein: CASRPGRSSYYGYTF.

In its sample, this clonotype was seen a few times. This chain joins TRBV9 and TRBJ2-7, with 9 bases that match TRBD1. The V gene's germline CDR1 is SGDLS and CDR2 YYNGEE. CDR3 length equals 14 residues. Germline trimming cut 4 bases from V and 7 bases from J; bases unmatched to any gene: 9. The CDR3, as DNA: TGTGCCAGCAGCCTCGGGACAGGGTCGTGGGAGCAGTACTTC. It translates to CASSLGTGSWEQYF. Based on the CDR3 plus reference TRBV9 and TRBJ2-7, the full variable domain is DSGVTQTPKHLITATGQRVTLRCSPRSGDLSVYWYQQSLDQGLQFLIQYYNGEERAKGNILERFSAQQFPDLHSELNLSSLELGDSALYFCASSLGTGSWEQYFGPGTRLTVT.

The genes are TRBV20-1 and TRBJ1-5, with D possibly matching TRBD1 (5 bases). Germline loops: CDR1 DFQATT, CDR2 SNEGSKA (reference sequence). The CDR3 extends over 16 amino acids. V was clipped by 8 bases and J by 0 bases, with 20 bases between them. CDR3 DNA: TGCAGTTCCCCGGAAAGGGGTTTAGGTAGCAATCAGCCCCAGCATTTT. This codes for CSSPERGLGSNQPQHF.

This clonotype was seen a few times. The chain carries TRBV20-1 and TRBJ2-4, with 10 bases matching TRBD1. V lost 6 bases and J lost 5; bases outside the gene matches: 10. The CDR3 length is 15 residues. The germline V gene has CDR1 DFQATT and CDR2 SNEGSKA (reference sequence). DNA of the CDR3: TGCAGTGCCCCAAGGGACAGGGGCCTTGAAAACATTCAGTACTTC. The encoded protein is CSAPRDRGLENIQYF.

The V gene is TRBV19, the J gene TRBJ2-5; 12 bases are shared with TRBD2. CDR3 length: 15 amino acids. The germline V gene encodes CDR1 LNHDA and CDR2 SQIVND (reference sequence). With 5 bases clipped from V and 2 bases from J, the junction kept 3 bases outside the gene matches. CDR3 DNA: TGTGCCAGTAGTGTACTAGCGGGGGGACAAGAGACCCAGTACTTC. This sequence encodes CASSVLAGGQETQYF.